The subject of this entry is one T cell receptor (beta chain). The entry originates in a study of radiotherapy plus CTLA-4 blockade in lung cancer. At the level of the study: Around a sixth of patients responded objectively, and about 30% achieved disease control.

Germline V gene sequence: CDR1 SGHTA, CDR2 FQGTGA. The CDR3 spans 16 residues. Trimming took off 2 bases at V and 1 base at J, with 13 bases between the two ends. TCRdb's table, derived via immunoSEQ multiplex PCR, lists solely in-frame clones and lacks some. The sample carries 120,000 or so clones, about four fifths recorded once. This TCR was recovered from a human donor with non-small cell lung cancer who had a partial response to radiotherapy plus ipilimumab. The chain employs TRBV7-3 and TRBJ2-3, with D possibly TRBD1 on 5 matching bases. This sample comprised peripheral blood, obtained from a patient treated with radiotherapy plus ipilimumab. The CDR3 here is CASSLGQGKGTDTQYF. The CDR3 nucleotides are TGTGCCAGCAGCTTAGGGCAGGGCAAGGGCACAGATACGCAGTATTTT.